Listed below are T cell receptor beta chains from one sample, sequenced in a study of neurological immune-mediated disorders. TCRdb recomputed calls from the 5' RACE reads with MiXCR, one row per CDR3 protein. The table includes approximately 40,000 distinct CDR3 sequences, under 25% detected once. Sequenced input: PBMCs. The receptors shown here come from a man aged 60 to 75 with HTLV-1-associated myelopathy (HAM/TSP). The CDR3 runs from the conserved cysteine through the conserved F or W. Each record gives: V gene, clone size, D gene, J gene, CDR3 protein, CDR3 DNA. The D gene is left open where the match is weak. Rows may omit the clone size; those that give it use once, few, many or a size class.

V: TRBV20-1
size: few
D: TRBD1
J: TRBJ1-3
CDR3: CSARDLRGQGASLSGNTIYF
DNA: TGCAGTGCTAGAGATCTTAGAGGACAGGGGGCGAGTTTGTCTGGAAACACCATATATTTT

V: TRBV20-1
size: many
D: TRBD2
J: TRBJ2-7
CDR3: CSARELAGGIYEQYF
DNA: TGCAGTGCTAGAGAACTAGCGGGAGGAATCTACGAGCAGTACTTC

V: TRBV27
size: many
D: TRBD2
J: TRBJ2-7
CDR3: CASSFSSGPYEQYF
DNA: TGTGCCAGCAGTTTCTCTAGCGGACCCTACGAGCAGTACTTC

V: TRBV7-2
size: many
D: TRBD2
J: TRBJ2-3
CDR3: CASSSPPGTSGRGHSTDTQYF
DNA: TGTGCCAGCAGCTCCCCCCCCGGGACTAGCGGGAGGGGTCATAGCACAGATACGCAGTATTTT

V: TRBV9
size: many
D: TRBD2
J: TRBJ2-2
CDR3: CASSPATSISTGELFF
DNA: TGTGCCAGCAGCCCTGCGACTAGCATTTCAACCGGGGAGCTGTTTTTT

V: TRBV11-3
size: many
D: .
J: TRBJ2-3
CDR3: CASSLASYREDTQYF
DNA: TGTGCCAGCAGCTTAGCCTCCTACAGGGAGGATACGCAGTATTTT

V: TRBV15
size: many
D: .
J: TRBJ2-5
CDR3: CATSSGVQETQYF
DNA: TGTGCCACCAGCAGCGGCGTTCAAGAGACCCAGTACTTC

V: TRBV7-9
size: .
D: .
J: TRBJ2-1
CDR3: CASSSEKGVRDEQFF
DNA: TGTGCCAGCAGCTCCGAAAAGGGGGTCAGGGATGAGCAGTTCTTC

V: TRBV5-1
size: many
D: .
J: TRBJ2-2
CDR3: CASSLPGGNTGELFF
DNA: TGCGCCAGCAGTTTGCCGGGCGGGAACACCGGGGAGCTGTTTTTT

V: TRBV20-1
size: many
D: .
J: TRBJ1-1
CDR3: CSARAGSDGAFF
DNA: TGCAGTGCTAGAGCTGGGAGCGACGGAGCTTTCTTT

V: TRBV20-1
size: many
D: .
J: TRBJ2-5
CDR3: CSAPLFTTQYF
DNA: TGCAGTGCTCCCCTGTTCACGACCCAGTACTTC

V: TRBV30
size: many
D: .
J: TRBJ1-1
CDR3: CAWSVPPLSEAFF
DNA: TGTGCCTGGAGTGTACCACCCCTGAGTGAAGCTTTCTTT

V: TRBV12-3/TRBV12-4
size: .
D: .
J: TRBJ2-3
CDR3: CASRPTSTDTQYF
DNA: TGTGCCAGCAGGCCCACCTCCACAGATACGCAGTATTTT

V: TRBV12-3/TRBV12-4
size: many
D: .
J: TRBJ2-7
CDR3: CASSHRDSSYEQYF
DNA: TGTGCCAGCAGTCACCGGGATTCCTCCTACGAGCAGTACTTC

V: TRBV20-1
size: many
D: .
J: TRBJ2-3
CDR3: CSASRGSKSTDTQYF
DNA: TGCAGTGCTAGTCGAGGTTCGAAGAGCACAGATACGCAGTATTTT

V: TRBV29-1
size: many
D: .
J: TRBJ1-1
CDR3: CSALRPPNTEAFF
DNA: TGCAGCGCACTAAGGCCGCCGAACACTGAAGCTTTCTTT

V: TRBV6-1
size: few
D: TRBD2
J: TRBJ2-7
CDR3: CASSEVGRSGKSFLEQYF
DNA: TGTGCCAGCAGTGAAGTAGGACGTAGCGGGAAGTCTTTCCTCGAGCAGTACTTC

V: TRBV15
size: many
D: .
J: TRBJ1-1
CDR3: CATSRVTSNTEAFF
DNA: TGTGCCACCAGCAGAGTCACATCGAACACTGAAGCTTTCTTT

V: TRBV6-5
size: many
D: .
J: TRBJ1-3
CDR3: CASSYGRRGNTIYF
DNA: TGTGCCAGCAGTTACGGGAGAAGAGGAAACACCATATATTTT

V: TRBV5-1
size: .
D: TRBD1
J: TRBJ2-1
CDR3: CASNPQGTGLFYEQFF
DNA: TGCGCCAGCAACCCTCAGGGGACAGGGTTGTTTTATGAGCAGTTCTTC

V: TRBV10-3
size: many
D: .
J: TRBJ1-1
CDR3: CAIILREGTEAFF
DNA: TGTGCCATCATTCTCAGGGAAGGCACTGAAGCTTTCTTT

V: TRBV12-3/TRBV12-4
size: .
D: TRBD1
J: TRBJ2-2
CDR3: CASSISPGTGYNGELFF
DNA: TGTGCCAGCAGCATCTCACCCGGGACAGGGTATAACGGGGAGCTGTTTTTT

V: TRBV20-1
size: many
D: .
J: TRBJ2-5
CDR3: CSARALQETQYF
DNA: TGCAGTGCCCGAGCCCTCCAAGAGACCCAGTACTTC

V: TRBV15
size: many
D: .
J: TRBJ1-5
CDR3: CATSRNNQPQHF
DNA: TGTGCCACCAGCAGGAACAATCAGCCCCAGCATTTT

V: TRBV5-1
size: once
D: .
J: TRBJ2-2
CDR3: CASSPWGANTGYLFF
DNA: TGCGCCAGCAGCCCCTGGGGAGCGAACACCGGGTATCTGTTTTTT

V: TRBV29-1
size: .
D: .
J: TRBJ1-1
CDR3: CSGSSGLGRGTEAFF
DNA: TGCAGCGGATCTTCAGGGCTAGGACGAGGCACTGAAGCTTTCTTT

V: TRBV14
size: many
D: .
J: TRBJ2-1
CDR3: CASSQEERQFF
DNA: TGTGCCAGCAGCCAAGAGGAAAGGCAGTTCTTC

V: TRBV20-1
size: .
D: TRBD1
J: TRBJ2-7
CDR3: CSARAGTGPSEQYF
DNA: TGCAGTGCTAGAGCCGGGACAGGGCCCAGCGAGCAGTACTTC